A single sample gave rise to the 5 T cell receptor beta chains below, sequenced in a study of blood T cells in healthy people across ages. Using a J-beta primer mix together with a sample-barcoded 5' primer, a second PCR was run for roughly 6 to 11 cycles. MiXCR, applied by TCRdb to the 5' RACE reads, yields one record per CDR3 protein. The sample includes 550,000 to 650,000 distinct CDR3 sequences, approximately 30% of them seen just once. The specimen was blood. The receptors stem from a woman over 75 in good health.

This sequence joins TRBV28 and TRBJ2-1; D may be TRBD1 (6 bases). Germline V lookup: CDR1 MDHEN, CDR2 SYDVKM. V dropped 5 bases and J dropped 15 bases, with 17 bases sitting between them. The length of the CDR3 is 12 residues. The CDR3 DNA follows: TGTGCCAGCAGTGCCCCGGTACAGGGTGGGTTCTTC. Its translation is CASSAPVQGGFF. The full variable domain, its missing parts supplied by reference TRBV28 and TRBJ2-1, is DVKVTQSSRYLVKRTGEKVFLECVQDMDHENMFWYRQDPGLGLRLIYFSYDVKMKEKGDIPEGYSVSREKKERFSLILESASTNQTSMYLCASSAPVQGGFFGPGTRLTVL.

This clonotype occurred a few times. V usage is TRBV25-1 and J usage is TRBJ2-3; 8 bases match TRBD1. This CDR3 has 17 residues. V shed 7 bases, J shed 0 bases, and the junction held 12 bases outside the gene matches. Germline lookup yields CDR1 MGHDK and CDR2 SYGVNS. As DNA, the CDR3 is TGTGCCAGCACTCCTACCGCGGGACAGGCTAGCACAGATACGCAGTATTTT. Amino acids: CASTPTAGQASTDTQYF.

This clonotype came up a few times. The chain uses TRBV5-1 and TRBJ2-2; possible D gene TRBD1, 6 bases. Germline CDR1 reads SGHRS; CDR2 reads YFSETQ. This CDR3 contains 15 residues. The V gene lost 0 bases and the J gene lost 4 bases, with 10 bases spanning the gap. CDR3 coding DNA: TGCGCCAGCAGCTTGGAGCAGGGGAGCACCGGGGAGCTGTTTTTT. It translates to CASSLEQGSTGELFF.

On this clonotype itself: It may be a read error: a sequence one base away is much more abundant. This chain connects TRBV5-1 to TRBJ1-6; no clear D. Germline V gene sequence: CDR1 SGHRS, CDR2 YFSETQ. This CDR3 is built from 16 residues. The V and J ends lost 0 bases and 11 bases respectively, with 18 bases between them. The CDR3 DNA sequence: TGCGCCAGCAGCTTGGAGTCCGACTGGTTATTGCCACCCCTCCACTTT. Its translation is CASSLESDWLLPPLHF.

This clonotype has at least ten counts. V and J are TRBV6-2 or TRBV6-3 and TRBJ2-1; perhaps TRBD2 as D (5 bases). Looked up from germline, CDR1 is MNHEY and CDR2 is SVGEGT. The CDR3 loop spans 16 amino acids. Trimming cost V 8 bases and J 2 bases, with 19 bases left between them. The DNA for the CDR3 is TGTGCCAGCTCCACATGGAGCGGCGGTACCTACAATGAGCAGTTCTTC. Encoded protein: CASSTWSGGTYNEQFF.